The 7 T cell receptor beta chains given below trace back to one sample, sequenced in a study of technical replicates of blood from a few donors. The method was immunoSEQ multiplex PCR; TCRdb's version includes in-frame clones alone and lacks a portion of them. The data contain 60,000 to 85,000 clones, around nine tenths of them singletons. The sample comprised T cells isolated from PBMCs. These TCRs come from a human donor in good health.

V usage is TRBV7-2 and J usage is TRBJ1-3; TRBD1 matches at 7 bases. CDR1 and CDR2 (germline): SGHTA, FQGNSA. Unmatched junction bases numbered 23, after V lost 0 bases and J lost 3 bases. The CDR3 extends over 22 amino acids. The CDR3 protein is CASSLAPTDRVGSATLGNTIYF. The CDR3, as DNA: TGTGCCAGCAGCTTAGCGCCCACAGACAGGGTGGGATCCGCGACTCTTGGAAACACCATATATTTT.

The chain has TRBV5-5 and TRBJ1-1, with TRBD1 identical over 7 bases. Germline CDR1 and CDR2: SGHKS and YYEKEE (reference sequence). V lost 0 bases and J lost 4; bases outside the gene matches: 6. This CDR3 is built from 15 residues. The CDR3 protein is CASSLEGAGVTEAFF. CDR3 nucleotide sequence: TGTGCCAGCAGCTTGGAGGGGGCAGGGGTCACTGAAGCTTTCTTT.

The rearrangement links TRBV6-1 to TRBJ2-7, with D hard to call. The V end was cut by 4 bases, the J end by 1 base, with 14 bases between. There are 15 residues in the CDR3. The germline V gene encodes CDR1 MNHNS and CDR2 SASEGT. For the CDR3, the DNA is TGTGCCAGCAGTGTAACCGGGTTTATTTCCTACGAGCAGTACTTC. It translates to CASSVTGFISYEQYF.

This chain connects TRBV5-5 to TRBJ2-7; 9 nucleotides agree with TRBD2. This CDR3 comprises 17 residues. Germline values: CDR1 SGHKS, CDR2 YYEKEE (reference sequence). Trimming cost V 0 bases and J 3 bases; bases outside gene matches: 10. Here the CDR3 DNA reads TGTGCCAGCAGCTTGGAACTAGCGGGTTCTCTCAACTACGAGCAGTACTTC. Translation: CASSLELAGSLNYEQYF.

This chain connects TRBV6-5 to TRBJ1-3; 7 nucleotides match TRBD1. V shed 0 bases, J shed 2 bases, and the junction held 1 base outside the gene matches. This CDR3 comprises 15 residues. Germline CDR1 and CDR2: MNHEY and SVGAGI. The CDR3 nucleotides read TGTGCCAGCAGTTACTCGACAGGGACTGGAAACACCATATATTTT. This codes for CASSYSTGTGNTIYF.

This clone occurred once. The chain employs TRBV6-5 and TRBJ1-1; D possibly corresponds to TRBD1 (5 bases). The length of the CDR3 is 15 residues. Trimming took off 3 bases at V and 4 bases at J, with 15 bases between the two ends. Germline values: CDR1 MNHEY, CDR2 SVGAGI. CDR3 nucleotides: TGTGCCAGCAGTTATGGCCCGGGGGGGTCCACTGAAGCTTTCTTT. Protein: CASSYGPGGSTEAFF.

The rearrangement uses TRBV11-3 and TRBJ2-7; 7 bases fit TRBD2. The CDR3 length is 17 residues. The V gene end was trimmed by 0 bases and the J gene end by 0 bases; junction bases not matched to a gene: 8. Germline CDR1 reads SGHNT; CDR2 reads YENEEA. The CDR3 loop is CASSLDLVLAGSYEQYF. CDR3 in DNA: TGTGCCAGCAGCTTAGATCTTGTATTAGCGGGCTCCTACGAGCAGTACTTC.